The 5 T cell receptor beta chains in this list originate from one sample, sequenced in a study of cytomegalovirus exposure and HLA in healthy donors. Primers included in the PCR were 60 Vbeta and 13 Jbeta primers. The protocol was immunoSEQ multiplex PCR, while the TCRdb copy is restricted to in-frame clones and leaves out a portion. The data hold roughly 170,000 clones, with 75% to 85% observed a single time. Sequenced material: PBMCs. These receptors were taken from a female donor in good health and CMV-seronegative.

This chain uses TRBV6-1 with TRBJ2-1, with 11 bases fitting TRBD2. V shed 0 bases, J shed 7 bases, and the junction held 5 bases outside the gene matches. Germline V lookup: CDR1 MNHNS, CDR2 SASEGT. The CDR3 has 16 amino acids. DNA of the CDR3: TGTGCCAGCAGTGAAGCTTTGACTAGCGGGAATAATGAGCAGTTCTTC. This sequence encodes CASSEALTSGNNEQFF.

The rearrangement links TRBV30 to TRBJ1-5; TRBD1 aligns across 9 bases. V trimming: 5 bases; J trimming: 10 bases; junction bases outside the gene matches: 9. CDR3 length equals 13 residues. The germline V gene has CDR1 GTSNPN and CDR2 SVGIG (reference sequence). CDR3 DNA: TGTGCCTGGGGGGGACAGGGCGGAAAACCCCAGCATTTT. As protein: CAWGGQGGKPQHF.

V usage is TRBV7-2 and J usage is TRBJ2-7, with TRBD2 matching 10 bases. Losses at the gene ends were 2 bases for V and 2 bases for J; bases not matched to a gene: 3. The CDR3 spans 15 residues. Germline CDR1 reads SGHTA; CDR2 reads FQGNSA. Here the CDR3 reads CASSLSSGGTYEQYF. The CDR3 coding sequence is TGTGCCAGCAGCTTATCTAGCGGGGGTACCTACGAGCAGTACTTC.

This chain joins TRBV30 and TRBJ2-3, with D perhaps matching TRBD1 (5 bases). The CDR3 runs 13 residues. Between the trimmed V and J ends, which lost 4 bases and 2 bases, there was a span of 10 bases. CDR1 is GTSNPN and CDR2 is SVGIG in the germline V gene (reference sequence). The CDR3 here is CAWIRDSTDTQYF. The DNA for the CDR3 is TGTGCCTGGATCAGGGATTCCACAGATACGCAGTATTTT.

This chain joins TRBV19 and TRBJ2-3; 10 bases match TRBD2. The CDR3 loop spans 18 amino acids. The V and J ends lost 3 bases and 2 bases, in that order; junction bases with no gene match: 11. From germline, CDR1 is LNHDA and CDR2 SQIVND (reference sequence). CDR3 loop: CASSILWTSGDLTDTQYF. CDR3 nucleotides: TGTGCCAGTAGTATCCTCTGGACTAGCGGAGACCTCACAGATACGCAGTATTTT.